This section outlines one T cell receptor (beta chain) sequence together with its context. Germline trimming cut 2 bases from V and 8 bases from J; bases unmatched to any gene: 10. Germline V gives CDR1 SGHAT, CDR2 FQNNGV. This CDR3 comprises 15 residues. The assay was immunoSEQ multiplex PCR, and TCRdb's table has in-frame clones only and misses some. The sample holds 390,000 or so clones; roughly nine tenths are singletons and the top ten take roughly 0.99%. This entry is derived from a study of blood T cell repertoires in COVID-19. Participants spanned ages about 18 to 95 years and resided in roughly 22 US areas. Allocation to cohorts depended on clinical history reported by the participants. In Cohort 3, a recovered donor had either two negative PCRs, clearance, or symptom resolution.

Input material: PBMCs or T cells enriched from blood (not recorded which). This rearrangement joins TRBV11-2 to TRBJ1-2; the match to TRBD1 covers 8 bases. This receptor was obtained from a man between 18 and 35 years old who had recovered from COVID-19. The CDR3 here is CASSLSLDRGKGYTF. Here the CDR3 DNA reads TGTGCCAGCAGCTTATCTCTAGACAGGGGAAAAGGCTACACCTTC.